Described below is a single TCR beta chain sequence and its context. This sample is drawn from a study of blood T cell repertoires in COVID-19. Study summary: COVID-19 samples from acute and convalescent phases originated in the United States, Italy and Spain. The analysed material was cDNA or gDNA that came from T cells, B-cell-depleted T cells, or PBMCs.

Original analysis: Using reference gene primer amplification, nucleated cell counts were estimated. Using immunoSEQ multiplex PCR, the repertoire was profiled, and TCRdb retains in-frame clones only, with some absent. V and J calls plus clone size are reproduced from that table; the DNA served to infer D and trimming. The sample has some 83,000 clones, around 90% seen once. V was pared by 1 base and J by 1 base, with 7 bases between. The germline V gene has CDR1 SEHNR and CDR2 FQNEAQ (reference sequence). The CDR3 sequence is 14 residues long. The chain recombines TRBV7-9 with TRBJ1-1; D unclear. The sample consisted of peripheral blood. This TCR derives from a man aged 50 to 60 with acute or convalescent COVID-19. The CDR3, as DNA: TGTGCCAGCAGCTTAGAACACCAGAACACTGAAGCTTTCTTT. This codes for CASSLEHQNTEAFF.